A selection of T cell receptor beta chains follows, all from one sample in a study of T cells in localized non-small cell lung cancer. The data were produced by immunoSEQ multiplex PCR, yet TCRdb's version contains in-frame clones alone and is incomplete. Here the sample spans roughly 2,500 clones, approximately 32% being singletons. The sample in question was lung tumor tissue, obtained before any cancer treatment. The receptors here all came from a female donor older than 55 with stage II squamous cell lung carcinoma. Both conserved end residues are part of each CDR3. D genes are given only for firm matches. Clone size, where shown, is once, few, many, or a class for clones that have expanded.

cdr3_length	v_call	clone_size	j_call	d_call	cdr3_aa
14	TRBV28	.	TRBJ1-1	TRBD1	CASSVPGQLNGAFF
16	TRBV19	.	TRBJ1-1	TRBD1	CASAETGRMTNTEAFF
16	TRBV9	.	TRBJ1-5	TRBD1	CASSVEGDREHQPQHF
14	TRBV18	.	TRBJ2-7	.	CASSPRDTSYEQYF
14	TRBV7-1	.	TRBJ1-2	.	CASSLVGMNYGYTF
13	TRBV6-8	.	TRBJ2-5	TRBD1	CASSRDSWETQYF
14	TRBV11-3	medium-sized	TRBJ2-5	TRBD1	CASSLTGGAETQYF
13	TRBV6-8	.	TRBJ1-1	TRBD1	CASSLKGGNEAFF
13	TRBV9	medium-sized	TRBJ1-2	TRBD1	CASSVTGVAGYTF
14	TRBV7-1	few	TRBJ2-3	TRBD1	CASSYGQGTDTQYF
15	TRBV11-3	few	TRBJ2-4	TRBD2	CASSAQGLAQNIQYF
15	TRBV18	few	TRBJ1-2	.	CASSPYTGADYGYTF
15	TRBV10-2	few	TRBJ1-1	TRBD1	CASSESGTGGDEAFF
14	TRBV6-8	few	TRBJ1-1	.	CASSKTGMNTEAFF
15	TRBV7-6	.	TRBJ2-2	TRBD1	CASRFGQGNTGELFF
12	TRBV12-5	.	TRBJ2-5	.	CACRREQETQYF
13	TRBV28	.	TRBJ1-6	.	CASTPYGNSPLHF
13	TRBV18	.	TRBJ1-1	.	CASSPYAGLEAFF
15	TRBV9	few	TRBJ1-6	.	CASSLARGDNSPLHF
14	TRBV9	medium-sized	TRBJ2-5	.	CASSVGRIQETQYF
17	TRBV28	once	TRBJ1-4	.	CASSFPPSWGANEKLFF
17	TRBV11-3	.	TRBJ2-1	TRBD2	CASSLVAGTSANNEQFF
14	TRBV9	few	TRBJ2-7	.	CASSGKGIGYEQYF
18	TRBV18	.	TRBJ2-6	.	CASSRDSVTGTGANVLTF
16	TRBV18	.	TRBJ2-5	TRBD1	CASSPPGTGLGETQYF
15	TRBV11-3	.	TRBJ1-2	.	CASSPISEANYGYTF
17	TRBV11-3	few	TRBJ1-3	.	CASSLPGEGSSGNTIYF
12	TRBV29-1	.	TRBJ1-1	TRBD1	CSVAGGSTEAFF
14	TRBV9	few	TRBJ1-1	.	CASSAGVMNTEAFF
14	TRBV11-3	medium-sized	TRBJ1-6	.	CASSLSGLNSPLHF
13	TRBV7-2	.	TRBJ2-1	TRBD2	CASSLPSPGGLFF
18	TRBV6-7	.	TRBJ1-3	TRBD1	CASSHGDWGQLSGNTIYF
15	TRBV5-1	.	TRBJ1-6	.	CASRSGTPGDSPLHF
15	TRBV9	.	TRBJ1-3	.	CASSEGQFSGNTIYF
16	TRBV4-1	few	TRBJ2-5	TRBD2	CASSQDSGGRGETQYF
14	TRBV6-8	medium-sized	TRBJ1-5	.	CASSYTQDSQPQHF
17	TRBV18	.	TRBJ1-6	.	CASSPRTLTGGNSPLHF
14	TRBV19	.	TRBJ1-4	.	CASSGRGWNEKLFF
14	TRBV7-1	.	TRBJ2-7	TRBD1	CASSVGQGTYEQYF
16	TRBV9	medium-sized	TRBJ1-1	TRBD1	CASSVGSGRGETEAFF
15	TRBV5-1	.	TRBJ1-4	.	CASRPEGIRGEKLFF
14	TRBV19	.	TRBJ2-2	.	CASSAETNTGELFF
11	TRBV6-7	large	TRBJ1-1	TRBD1	CASSFPQGAFF
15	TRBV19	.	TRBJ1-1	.	CASTLLGGAGTEAFF
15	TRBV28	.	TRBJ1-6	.	CASSLPVGVNSPLHF
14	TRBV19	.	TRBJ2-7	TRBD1	CASSTSGQGSEQYF
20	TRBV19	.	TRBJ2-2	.	CASSPTAGRGVASGTGELFF
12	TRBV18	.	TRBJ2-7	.	CASSPEGYEQYF
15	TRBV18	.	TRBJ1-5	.	CASSPKVGAGQPQHF
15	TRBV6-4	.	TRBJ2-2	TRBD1	CASSTDRGVTGELFF